This TCR beta chain was documented in a study of blood T cell repertoires in COVID-19. Study overall: The origin of the acute and convalescent COVID-19 samples was the United States, Italy and Spain. Sources were T cells, B-cell-depleted T cells, or PBMCs; the material itself was cDNA or gDNA.

As originally analysed: Reference gene primer amplification gave estimated nucleated cell counts. Assay: immunoSEQ multiplex PCR; the TCRdb copy retains only in-frame clones and omits some. V, J and clone size reflect that table, while D and trimming were determined from the DNA. The sample lists about 90,000 clones; 80% to 95% were seen once. Deletions cut 1 base from V and 0 bases from J, with 6 bases between. CDR1 is SGHAT and CDR2 is FQNNGV in the germline V gene. The CDR3 runs to 14 residues. The receptor's source is an older woman with active COVID-19. The sample consisted of peripheral blood. The rearrangement joins TRBV11-2 to TRBJ1-2, with D hard to call. CDR3 bases: TGTGCCAGCAGCTTAGCCTCAGCTAACTATGGCTACACCTTC. Translated: CASSLASANYGYTF.